This TCR beta chain originates from a study of cytomegalovirus exposure and HLA in healthy donors. Profiled with immunoSEQ multiplex PCR; TCRdb holds only in-frame clones, not every one. The sample has under 200,000 clones; about three quarters are singletons. The study, taken as a whole, reports: One later analysis, an examination of the roughly 130 validation repertoires, found that first-cohort TCR clusters tended to co-occur in them.

Remarks on this clone: Its specificity is not known.

Sequencing input: PBMCs. This receptor was taken from a woman in her thirties in good health and CMV-seronegative.

The DNA for the CDR3 is TGTGCCAGCAGTCCTAGACAGGGTAGGGTTAACTATGGCTACACCTTC. This codes for CASSPRQGRVNYGYTF. This sequence joins TRBV2 and TRBJ1-2, with TRBD1 identical over 7 bases. Germline-derived CDR1 and CDR2 are SNHLY and FYNNEI. With V trimmed by 5 bases and J by 1 base, 10 bases remained unmatched. CDR3 size: 16 residues.